The 29 T cell receptor beta chains below all came from one sample that was sequenced in a study of T cell changes during pregnancy in multiple sclerosis. The assay was immunoSEQ multiplex PCR, and TCRdb's table has in-frame clones only and misses some. In the table there are some 38,000 clones, about 90% of which are singletons. The starting material was CD4+ T cells from peripheral blood mononuclear cells, obtained after pregnancy. Every receptor here comes from a female donor in good health, enrolled as a control in a pregnancy study.

The chain is built from TRBV19 and TRBJ1-2; D remains unclear. The CDR3 is 15 amino acids. Per germline, CDR1 LNHDA and CDR2 SQIVND (reference sequence). V shed 5 bases and J shed 3 bases, with 16 bases lying between them. In DNA, the CDR3 is TGTGCCAGTAGTCCCGAGCTAGACTTCGACTATGGCTACACCTTC. Residues: CASSPELDFDYGYTF.

J is TRBJ2-5 and V is TRBV6-5; TRBD2 agrees at 11 bases. CDR3 size: 15 residues. V lost 4 bases, J lost 4 bases, and 5 bases stayed unmatched. The germline CDR1 and CDR2 sequences are MNHEY and SVGAGI. CDR3 nucleotide sequence: TGTGCCAGCAGTTCACTAGCGGGAGAAAGAGAGACCCAGTACTTC. This translates into CASSSLAGERETQYF.

The chain carries TRBV4-3 and TRBJ2-3, with 9 bases fitting TRBD2. Germline V CDR1 and CDR2: LGHNA, YSLEER. The CDR3 is 18 residues long. Trimming cost V 1 base and J 3 bases; bases outside gene matches: 11. CDR3 region: CASSQVPLRGGVTDTQYF. CDR3 nucleotides: TGCGCCAGCAGCCAAGTACCATTGCGGGGGGGCGTGACAGATACGCAGTATTTT.

The chain carries TRBV29-1 and TRBJ1-1, with D possibly TRBD1 on 6 matching bases. The ends were cut back, 6 bases at V and 1 base at J, with 9 bases in the middle. The CDR3 is 12 residues long. The germline gives CDR1 SQVTM, CDR2 ANQGSEA. CDR3 DNA sequence: TGCAGCGTGTCGACAGGGAACACTGAAGCTTTCTTT. Its protein product is CSVSTGNTEAFF.

The chain joins TRBV7-8 to TRBJ2-7; no definite D call. In germline, CDR1 is SGHVS, CDR2 FQNEAQ. The length of the CDR3 is 13 residues. Deletions cut 5 bases from V and 4 bases from J, with 12 bases between. CDR3 loop: CASSPTVSYEQYF. For the CDR3, the DNA is TGTGCCAGCAGCCCTACTGTGAGTTACGAGCAGTACTTC.

The chain recombines TRBV19 with TRBJ2-1, with 10 bases matching TRBD2. CDR3 length: 16 amino acids. CDR1 LNHDA and CDR2 SQIVND come from the germline V gene (reference sequence). V lost 1 base, J lost 7 bases, and 7 bases stayed unmatched. The CDR3 reads CASSIVQAGGRNEQFF. The CDR3 DNA reads TGTGCCAGTAGTATAGTTCAAGCGGGAGGGCGGAATGAGCAGTTCTTC.

The CDR3 DNA is TGCGCCAGCAGTGAGGGGACTAGAGTTAGCACAGATACGCAGTATTTT. It translates to CASSEGTRVSTDTQYF. The V and J genes are TRBV10-2 and TRBJ2-3; 8 bases are shared with TRBD2. This CDR3 is 16 amino acids long. Germline assignment: CDR1 WSHSY and CDR2 SAAADI. The V and J ends lost 2 bases and 0 bases, in that order; junction bases with no gene match: 4.

The genes are TRBV5-1 and TRBJ2-7; perhaps TRBD2 as D (5 bases). The V gene's germline CDR1 is SGHRS and CDR2 YFSETQ. V lost 1 base and J lost 1, with 9 bases in between. The CDR3 runs 14 residues. The CDR3 spells CASSLFTGSYEQYF. For the CDR3, the DNA is TGCGCCAGCAGCTTGTTCACGGGATCCTACGAGCAGTACTTC.

The V gene is TRBV4-2, the J gene TRBJ2-5; 12 nucleotides align to TRBD2. The CDR3 loop spans 14 amino acids. V was pared by 7 bases and J by 5 bases, with 5 bases of the junction left unmatched. CDR1 LGHNA and CDR2 YNFKEQ come from the germline V gene. For the CDR3, the DNA is TGTGCCAGCAACCTAGCGGGAGGGAGTGAGACCCAGTACTTC. Its translation: CASNLAGGSETQYF.

This chain uses TRBV18 with TRBJ1-2, with D possibly matching TRBD1 (6 bases). CDR1 and CDR2 from the germline V gene are KGHSH and LQKENI. V was trimmed by 2 bases and J by 3 bases, leaving 19 bases between them. The CDR3 loop spans 17 amino acids. The CDR3 bases are TGTGCCAGCTCACCAACCCCCGGTGGCGGGGGCCACTATGGCTACACCTTC. Protein product: CASSPTPGGGGHYGYTF.

This rearrangement joins TRBV7-7 to TRBJ2-5; 9 bases map to TRBD2. CDR3 length: 14 residues. Germline CDR1 is SSHAT and CDR2 is FNYEAQ (reference sequence). V dropped 6 bases and J dropped 5; count of bases not matched to a gene: 7. CDR3 sequence (DNA): TGTGCCAGCAGTGTGCGGGAGGGAAGGGAGACCCAGTACTTC. Its protein is CASSVREGRETQYF.

With regard to this clone: Other nucleotide sequences in the sample specify the same CDR3. V is TRBV13 and J is TRBJ2-3; D ambiguous. Trimming removed 3 bases from V and 0 bases from J, with 7 bases in between. The V gene's germline CDR1 is PRHDT and CDR2 FYEKMQ (reference sequence). There are 14 residues in the CDR3. The CDR3 region is CASSFSGSTDTQYF. As DNA, the CDR3 is TGTGCCAGCAGCTTCTCGGGTAGCACAGATACGCAGTATTTT.

This chain connects TRBV7-2 to TRBJ1-1; D perhaps matches TRBD1 (6 bases). The V end was cut by 2 bases, the J end by 1 base, with 8 bases between. CDR1 and CDR2 (germline): SGHTA, FQGNSA. This CDR3 spans 14 amino acids. The DNA for the CDR3 is TGTGCCAGCAGCTTAATAGGGGGGAACACTGAAGCTTTCTTT. As protein: CASSLIGGNTEAFF.

This chain uses TRBV15 with TRBJ1-1, with D maybe TRBD1 (6 bases). Per germline, CDR1 LNHNV and CDR2 YYDKDF (reference sequence). The V gene lost 1 base and the J gene lost 3 bases, with 12 bases spanning the gap. The CDR3 covers 15 residues. The CDR3 nucleotides read TGTGCCACCAGCAGAGTAGGGGGGAGGGACACTGAAGCTTTCTTT. Its protein is CATSRVGGRDTEAFF. Based on the CDR3 plus reference TRBV15 and TRBJ1-1, the full variable domain is DAMVIQNPRYQVTQFGKPVTLSCSQTLNHNVMYWYQQKSSQAPKLLFHYYDKDFNNEADTPDNFQSRRPNTSFCFLDIRSPGLGDTAMYLCATSRVGGRDTEAFFGQGTRLTVV.

V and J are TRBV12-5 and TRBJ1-5; TRBD1 matches 10 bases. The junction had 9 bases not matched to a gene; V was cut back by 3 bases and J by 4 bases. The CDR3 sequence is 17 residues long. In germline, CDR1 is LGHNT, CDR2 FRNRAP. CDR3 protein: CASGFFIDRGQNQPQHF. DNA for the CDR3: TGTGCTAGTGGTTTTTTTATTGACAGGGGGCAGAATCAGCCCCAGCATTTT.

The V call is TRBV7-9, the J call TRBJ2-1, with a weak D call TRBD2 (7 bases). V was clipped by 7 bases and J by 1 base, with 17 bases between them. This CDR3 is built from 16 residues. Germline assignment: CDR1 SEHNR and CDR2 FQNEAQ (reference sequence). The CDR3 reads CASTKWGGRSYNEQFF. The DNA of the CDR3 is TGTGCCAGCACCAAATGGGGGGGCCGTTCCTACAATGAGCAGTTCTTC.

The chain joins TRBV11-3 to TRBJ2-3; 9 nucleotides align to TRBD1. V lost 5 bases to trimming and J lost 3 bases; unmatched junction nucleotides: 9. CDR3 size: 16 residues. Germline values: CDR1 SGHNT, CDR2 YENEEA. The CDR3 spells CASSQTGGNPTDTQYF. The DNA for the CDR3 is TGTGCCAGCAGCCAGACAGGGGGAAACCCAACAGATACGCAGTATTTT.

This rearrangement joins TRBV6-6 to TRBJ1-1; tentatively, D is TRBD1 (6 bases). Per germline, CDR1 MNHNY and CDR2 SVGAGI (reference sequence). Trimming removed 7 bases from V and 1 base from J, with 13 bases in between. CDR3 length equals 14 residues. CDR3 nucleotide sequence: TGTGCCAGCAAAATCGGGGGGCCGAACACTGAAGCTTTCTTT. Translating gives CASKIGGPNTEAFF.

This clone was recorded once. CDR3 in amino acids: CASSILDGQPQHF. The CDR3 DNA follows: TGTGCCAGTAGTATCCTCGACGGGCAGCCCCAGCATTTT. The chain combines TRBV19 with TRBJ1-5; D is unresolved. Germline V gene data show CDR1 as LNHDA and CDR2 as SQIVND (reference sequence). This CDR3 is built from 13 residues. V was clipped by 3 bases and J by 7 bases, with 10 bases between them.

This chain joins TRBV10-3 and TRBJ2-5, with TRBD2 as a possible D gene (6 bases). The V gene lost 0 bases and the J gene lost 0 bases, with 8 bases spanning the gap. This CDR3 is 15 amino acids long. The V gene's germline CDR1 is ENHRY and CDR2 SYGVKD. CDR3 coding DNA: TGTGCCATCAGTGAGTCCGGGGGAGACCAAGAGACCCAGTACTTC. Protein sequence: CAISESGGDQETQYF.

This clone was recorded once. The chain has TRBV4-3 and TRBJ2-6; TRBD2 matches 7 bases. This CDR3 is 17 amino acids long. J gave up 4 bases and V 0 bases, and 6 bases lay outside the gene matches. CDR1 is LGHNA and CDR2 is YSLEER in the germline V gene. This CDR3 reads CASSQDLGGVGANVLTF. The CDR3 coding sequence is TGCGCCAGCAGCCAAGATTTGGGAGGGGTCGGGGCCAACGTCCTGACTTTC.

The chain couples TRBV15 to TRBJ2-2, with 10 bases fitting TRBD1. Germline loops: CDR1 LNHNV, CDR2 YYDKDF (reference sequence). CDR3 size: 15 residues. Unmatched junction bases numbered 8, after V lost 6 bases and J lost 7 bases. CDR3 residues: CATSKTGGVFGELFF. CDR3 DNA sequence: TGTGCCACCAGTAAGACAGGGGGCGTCTTCGGGGAGCTGTTTTTT.

The table lists this clone with a few counts. The J gene is TRBJ1-2, the V gene TRBV4-1; 9 bases agree with TRBD1. V lost 0 bases to trimming and J lost 8 bases; unmatched junction nucleotides: 4. Looked up from germline, CDR1 is MGHRA and CDR2 is YSYEKL. The CDR3 consists of 14 residues. CDR3 sequence: CASSQDRDRAGYTF. The CDR3 DNA reads TGCGCCAGCAGCCAAGACCGGGACAGGGCCGGCTACACCTTC.

J is TRBJ1-1 and V is TRBV4-1, with unresolved D. Deletions cut 1 base from V and 1 base from J, with 13 bases between. The CDR3 has 16 residues. Germline V gene sequence: CDR1 MGHRA, CDR2 YSYEKL. CDR3: CASSQVEWKKNTEAFF. The CDR3 coding sequence is TGCGCCAGCAGCCAAGTGGAGTGGAAGAAGAACACTGAAGCTTTCTTT.

The chain uses TRBV27 and TRBJ2-2; the D is unclear. Germline values: CDR1 MNHEY, CDR2 SMNVEV (reference sequence). This CDR3 region has 15 residues. Trimming left V 5 bases short and J 7 bases short, with 17 bases between. CDR3: CASSPDRVLGGELFF. For the CDR3, the DNA is TGTGCCAGCAGTCCTGACCGGGTACTTGGCGGGGAGCTGTTTTTT.

The chain links TRBV29-1 to TRBJ1-2, with 9 positions matching TRBD1. J lost 7 bases, V lost 6 bases, and 9 bases had no gene match. The CDR3 is made up of 13 amino acids. Per the germline V gene, CDR1 is SQVTM and CDR2 is ANQGSEA. The DNA for the CDR3 is TGCAGCGTCGAACACAGGGGGCAGGGTGGCTACACCTTC. This sequence encodes CSVEHRGQGGYTF. Complete variable domain (other parts from reference TRBV29-1 and TRBJ1-2): SAVISQKPSRDICQRGTSLTIQCQVDSQVTMMFWYRQQPGQSLTLIATANQGSEATYESGFVIDKFPISRPNLTFSTLTVSNMSPEDSSIYLCSVEHRGQGGYTFGSGTRLTVV.

The chain carries TRBV13 and TRBJ2-7; 14 positions agree with TRBD2. Trimming removed 5 bases from V and 1 base from J; junction bases left unmatched: 13. The CDR3 covers 19 residues. Germline V gene data show CDR1 as PRHDT and CDR2 as FYEKMQ (reference sequence). CDR3 region: CASSLQLRLAGGPSYEQYF. The CDR3 bases are TGTGCCAGCAGCCTCCAGCTGAGACTAGCGGGGGGGCCTTCCTACGAGCAGTACTTC.

The rearrangement joins TRBV6-4 to TRBJ2-2; 7 positions agree with TRBD2. V shed 6 bases and J 7 bases; nucleotides not matched to a gene: 8. Germline CDR1 MRHNA, CDR2 SNTAGT. The CDR3 consists of 14 residues. The CDR3 is CASRMREYSGELFF. For the CDR3, the DNA is TGTGCCAGCAGAATGCGGGAGTACAGCGGGGAGCTGTTTTTT.

The V call is TRBV6-5, the J call TRBJ2-4; 8 bases match TRBD1. Germline values: CDR1 MNHEY, CDR2 SVGAGI. Trimming removed 5 bases from V and 8 bases from J; junction bases left unmatched: 11. The CDR3 is 15 amino acids. In DNA form, the CDR3 reads TGTGCCAGCAGTACCCTAGGACAGGGTCGGCACATTCAGTACTTC. It translates to CASSTLGQGRHIQYF.